The rows below give T cell receptor beta chains drawn from one sample of a study of shared clonotypes between healthy human individuals. The table came from immunoSEQ multiplex PCR; TCRdb's copy has only in-frame clones and leaves some out. Here the sample spans about 600,000 clones, almost 97% being singletons. Material: naive CD4+ T cells sorted from blood. These receptors were collected from a woman aged 30 to 39 in good health. Each CDR3 is given with its conserved first and last residue. The D gene is left open where the match is weak. Clone size is given for some rows only: seen once, a few or many times, or a class if the clone is expanded.

D gene | clone size | J gene | CDR3 length | V gene | CDR3 DNA | CDR3 protein
NA | NA | TRBJ2-7 | 13 | TRBV6-4 | TGTGCCAGCAGCTTTAGCCCTGGGTACGAGCAGTACTTC | CASSFSPGYEQYF
NA | NA | TRBJ2-7 | 14 | TRBV6-5 | TGTGCCAGCAGCTCGTTCCCTTGGCCATACGAGCAGTACTTC | CASSSFPWPYEQYF
NA | NA | TRBJ1-1 | 13 | TRBV7-8 | TGTGCCAGCAGTCAAAGGGGCCGGGCTGAAGCTTTCTTT | CASSQRGRAEAFF
TRBD2 | NA | TRBJ2-3 | 17 | TRBV19 | TGTGCCAGTAGTACCACAACAGCAGCGGGAGGTACGGATACGCAGTATTTT | CASSTTTAAGGTDTQYF
NA | NA | TRBJ1-2 | 13 | TRBV28 | TGTGCCAGCAGTTATGCAGTAAAAGGGGGCTACACCTTC | CASSYAVKGGYTF
NA | NA | TRBJ2-7 | 13 | TRBV28 | TGTGCCAGCAGTTTTAGTAGAAGCTACGAGCAGTACTTC | CASSFSRSYEQYF
TRBD1 | NA | TRBJ1-1 | 14 | TRBV7-9 | TGTGCCAGCAGCTACGGACAGGCGCGCACTGAAGCTTTCTTT | CASSYGQARTEAFF
NA | NA | TRBJ2-7 | 16 | TRBV10-3 | TGTGCCATCAGTGAGCCTTATAGCGGAAGCTCCTACGAGCAGTACTTC | CAISEPYSGSSYEQYF
NA | NA | TRBJ1-3 | 14 | TRBV28 | TGTGCCAGCAGTTTTTCCGTCCCTGGAAACACCATATATTTT | CASSFSVPGNTIYF
NA | NA | TRBJ2-4 | 15 | TRBV2 | TGTGCCAGCAGTGAAGCGGAGCTGACTAATAACATTCAGTACTTC | CASSEAELTNNIQYF
NA | NA | TRBJ2-5 | 19 | TRBV2 | TGTGCCAGCAGGGTGGCGGCTAGCGGAGCCTTGGGGGCCCAAGAGACCCAGTACTTC | CASRVAASGALGAQETQYF
TRBD1 | once | TRBJ1-1 | 16 | TRBV29-1 | TGCAGCGTTGATGGAAACAGGGGTGGTATGAACACTGAAGCTTTCTTT | CSVDGNRGGMNTEAFF
NA | once | TRBJ2-1 | 16 | TRBV28 | TGTGCCAGCAGTTTATACAACGGATTCTCCTACAATGAGCAGTTCTTC | CASSLYNGFSYNEQFF
NA | once | TRBJ2-2 | 15 | TRBV28 | TGTGCCAGCAGAATAGGCACTCGATCTAACGGGGAGCTGTTTTTT | CASRIGTRSNGELFF
NA | NA | TRBJ1-1 | 17 | TRBV27 | TGTGCCAGCAGTCCCTTTGAGGGGGGGAAAATGAACACTGAAGCTTTCTTT | CASSPFEGGKMNTEAFF
NA | once | TRBJ2-3 | 15 | TRBV2 | TGTGCCAGCAGTGAAGCGGTGGGATCCACAGATACGCAGTATTTT | CASSEAVGSTDTQYF
NA | NA | TRBJ2-1 | 14 | TRBV30 | TGTGCCTGGAGTGTGGGGGATATCGGCAATGAGCAGTTCTTC | CAWSVGDIGNEQFF
NA | NA | TRBJ2-3 | 13 | TRBV18 | TGTGCCAGCTCAACCGGGCAGGCAGATACGCAGTATTTT | CASSTGQADTQYF
NA | NA | TRBJ2-7 | 14 | TRBV30 | TGTGCCTGGAGAGTACGGGGAATCCCCTACGAGCAGTACTTC | CAWRVRGIPYEQYF
TRBD1 | NA | TRBJ2-2 | 16 | TRBV18 | TGTGCCAGCTCACCAAGAACCGGGACAGGGGCCGGGGAGCTGTTTTTT | CASSPRTGTGAGELFF
NA | NA | TRBJ1-1 | 14 | TRBV5-1 | TGCGCCAGCAGCTTGGAAGCTAGCAACACTGAAGCTTTCTTT | CASSLEASNTEAFF
NA | NA | TRBJ2-5 | 16 | TRBV27 | TGTGCCAGCAGTTTAGATGGATGGACGGCCCAAGAGACCCAGTACTTC | CASSLDGWTAQETQYF
NA | NA | TRBJ2-5 | 14 | TRBV2 | TGTGCCAGCAGTGTAAGAGGGTTGGAAGAGACCCAGTACTTC | CASSVRGLEETQYF
TRBD2 | NA | TRBJ2-2 | 14 | TRBV29-1 | TGCAGCGCTATTAGCGGGAGGGCCTTCGGGGAGCTGTTTTTT | CSAISGRAFGELFF
TRBD1 | NA | TRBJ2-2 | 15 | TRBV7-8 | TGTGCCAGCACCCGACAGGGGATGAACACCGGGGAGCTGTTTTTT | CASTRQGMNTGELFF
TRBD1 | NA | TRBJ1-1 | 13 | TRBV2 | TGTGCCAGCAGGGGGACAGGGGAGACTGAAGCTTTCTTT | CASRGTGETEAFF
NA | NA | TRBJ2-7 | 16 | TRBV27 | TGTGCCAGCAGCACTACCCTGACATCCTTAACCTACGAGCAGTACTTC | CASSTTLTSLTYEQYF
TRBD1 | NA | TRBJ2-2 | 17 | TRBV9 | TGTGCCAGCAGCGTAGACGTCAGGGGGCTTGACACCGGGGAGCTGTTTTTT | CASSVDVRGLDTGELFF
NA | NA | TRBJ1-1 | 15 | TRBV19 | TGTGCCAGCCGGCGCCCCGGCGGGGTGAGCACTGAAGCTTTCTTT | CASRRPGGVSTEAFF
NA | NA | TRBJ2-6 | 15 | TRBV7-2 | TGTGCCAGCAGCTTTTCTAGTTCTGGGGCCAACGTCCTGACTTTC | CASSFSSSGANVLTF
NA | NA | TRBJ2-3 | 13 | TRBV6-1 | TGTGCCAGCAGTGAAACTAGGGGAGATACGCAGTATTTT | CASSETRGDTQYF
NA | NA | TRBJ1-4 | 15 | TRBV2 | TGTGCCAGCAGTGAAGTTGCGGGGCCTAATGAAAAACTGTTTTTT | CASSEVAGPNEKLFF
NA | NA | TRBJ1-1 | 12 | TRBV28 | TGTGCCAGCAGTTTAGAGGCCACTGAAGCTTTCTTT | CASSLEATEAFF
NA | NA | TRBJ1-3 | 15 | TRBV5-1 | TGCGCCAGCAGCTCACAGATCGGCTCTGGAAACACCATATATTTT | CASSSQIGSGNTIYF
NA | NA | TRBJ2-3 | 14 | TRBV5-1 | TGCGCCAGCAGCTTGGTGCCGGGCACAGATACGCAGTATTTT | CASSLVPGTDTQYF
NA | NA | TRBJ2-7 | 15 | TRBV11-2 | TGTGCCAGCAGCTTAGATCGGATATCGGCGGGCGAGCAGTACTTC | CASSLDRISAGEQYF
TRBD2 | NA | TRBJ2-1 | 15 | TRBV11-3 | TGTGCCAGCAGTTCCCGGGACTCTAGCGGGATTGAGCAGTTCTTC | CASSSRDSSGIEQFF
NA | NA | TRBJ2-7 | 16 | TRBV6-4 | TGTGCCAGCAGTGACTCGAACATACGGAACTCCTACGAGCAGTACTTC | CASSDSNIRNSYEQYF
NA | NA | TRBJ2-1 | 14 | TRBV19 | TGTGCCAGTATCGGACAAAGCTCCTACAATGAGCAGTTCTTC | CASIGQSSYNEQFF
NA | NA | TRBJ2-1 | 14 | TRBV29-1 | TGCAGCGCCGACCCCTTCCGGACCTACAATGAGCAGTTCTTC | CSADPFRTYNEQFF
TRBD2 | NA | TRBJ2-3 | 16 | TRBV9 | TGTGCCAGCAGCGTAGCGGGTCTAGCGGGAGGAGATACGCAGTATTTT | CASSVAGLAGGDTQYF
NA | NA | TRBJ2-7 | 15 | TRBV5-4 | TGTGCCAGCAGCTTCGGCAATCGGGGAGACTACGAGCAGTACTTC | CASSFGNRGDYEQYF
TRBD2 | NA | TRBJ2-7 | 14 | TRBV6-5 | TGTGCCAGCAGTTGGACTAGCGGGAGTAGCGAGCAGTACTTC | CASSWTSGSSEQYF
NA | NA | TRBJ2-1 | 16 | TRBV29-1 | TGCAGCGTTCCGGGCGAGCCGAGGAGCTCCTACAATGAGCAGTTCTTC | CSVPGEPRSSYNEQFF
NA | NA | TRBJ1-2 | 12 | TRBV5-4 | TGTGCCAGCAGCTCGCAGTATTATGGCTACACCTTC | CASSSQYYGYTF
NA | NA | TRBJ2-6 | 19 | TRBV4-1 | TGCGCCAGCAGCCAAGAAAAGGGGGCTACGGGAGATGGGGCCAACGTCCTGACTTTC | CASSQEKGATGDGANVLTF
NA | NA | TRBJ1-2 | 15 | TRBV19 | TGTGCCAGTAGTCTGCACCAGGCGGGGGGCTATGGCTACACCTTC | CASSLHQAGGYGYTF